This section outlines one T cell receptor beta chain sequence together with its context. V shed 4 bases and J shed 5 bases, with 14 bases lying between them. CDR1 WSHSY and CDR2 SAAADI come from the germline V gene. The CDR3 has 14 residues. What was sequenced were expressed TCRB transcripts, since all of the isolated RNA had been reverse transcribed. Using immunoSEQ multiplex PCR, the repertoire was profiled, and TCRdb retains in-frame clones only, with some absent. The table includes 120,000 to 150,000 clones, roughly 53% detected once. These data come from a study of beta chain features in type 1 diabetes.

The specimen was Tregs from blood. The sequence derives from a young man in good health. V is TRBV10-2 and J is TRBJ1-2; D is perhaps TRBD1 (5 bases). Here the CDR3 reads CASSGLREGYGYTF. DNA of the CDR3: TGCGCCAGCAGTGGACTCAGGGAGGGGTATGGCTACACCTTC.